This TCR beta chain stems from a study of T cells after yellow fever vaccination. The CDR3 covers 13 residues. Trimming at V came to 6 bases and at J to 1 base, leaving 2 bases not matched to a gene. Overall study results and limits: The study re-detected most primary-vaccination clones after the booster (roughly 96% CD4, roughly 85% CD8).

TCRdb used MiXCR to reprocess the 5' RACE reads, holding one entry per CDR3 protein. The sample has 150,000 or so distinct CDR3 sequences; under 7% are singletons. This clonotype has only a few counts. Its antigen is unidentified. The clonotype comes from a young man who received the YFV17D yellow fever vaccine. The sequencing used CD4+ T cells sorted from PBMCs, collected 10 days after the yellow fever booster vaccination. V usage is TRBV12-3 or TRBV12-4 and J usage is TRBJ2-5, with TRBD1 matching 7 bases. In nucleotides, the CDR3 is TGTGCCAGCAGCTACAGGGGCCAAGAGACCCAGTACTTC. Translated: CASSYRGQETQYF.